This T cell receptor (beta chain) was retrieved from a study of identical twins. Overall study results and limits: Conclusions leaned on cross-sectional statistical analysis and did not track the same donors over time.

This clonotype was observed a few times. What it recognizes is unknown. TCRdb reanalysed the 5' RACE reads using MiXCR and keeps one entry per CDR3 protein. This sample carries roughly 540,000 distinct CDR3 sequences, about 20% of them seen once, and the ten largest clones take 0.8% to 1%. This CDR3 has 15 residues. J lost 7 bases, V lost 5 bases, and 7 bases had no gene match. These data are also associated with another study on T cells expressing NK-cell markers. That source notes: Sorted CD3+CD56-NKG2C+, CD3+CD56+NKG2C- and CD3+CD56+NKG2C+ T cells were the source of the TCR beta repertoires.

This TCR came from a young woman in good health. Sample: CD4+ T cells sorted from blood. This chain joins TRBV12-3 or TRBV12-4 and TRBJ2-2; 10 bases line up with TRBD1. For the CDR3, the DNA is TGTGCCAGCAGTACCGGGACAGGGGTGTACGGGGAGCTGTTTTTT. Its protein product is CASSTGTGVYGELFF.